This TCR beta chain stems from a study of identical twins (dated by TCRdb to between 2015 and 2016). A note on the overall study: TCR alpha and beta repertoires from monozygotic twins, unrelated adults of various ages and cord blood were deep-sequenced to test whether fetal clonotypes persist. To rule out contamination, the twin experiments were replicated at different times with different library preparation protocols. General conclusions and limits of the study: Fewer insertions were carried by abundant cord blood beta clonotypes; a weaker similar trend was observed in young adult naive repertoires, while no such trend was observed in memory repertoires. Because the same donors could not be followed over many years, the conclusions depended on cross-sectional statistical analysis. Out-of-frame TCR alpha sequences shared between twins showed an excess of low generation-probability sequences compared with coincidental sharing between unrelated individuals. Zero-insertion analyses could be partly confounded by invariant T cells such as MAIT and iNKT, although diverse VJ usage argued against such confounding for most clonotypes. Recombination models systematically underestimated out-of-frame TCR alpha sharing in monozygotic twins but agreed with sharing between unrelated individuals. In beta out-of-frame sequences, excess twin sharing was weaker, because having fewer shared sequences lowered the signal-to-noise ratio.

All donors were healthy Caucasians. The twin cohort consisted of three pairs of female monozygotic twins, all aged roughly 18 to 30 years. RNA for TCR libraries was isolated from peripheral blood mononuclear cells. The CDR3 runs 14 residues from the cysteine to the phenylalanine. Left in the record is the CDR3 DNA by itself, 42 bases read in frame from the first base. At the junction V is shortened by 6 bases and J by 2 bases; bases outside the gene matches: 6. The germline V gene yields SQVTM for CDR1 and ANQGSEA for CDR2. Library preparation employed 5' RACE. The instrument given in TCRdb is Illumina HiSeq 2000. A universal primer binding site was added through template switching, and the final cDNA carried a unique molecular identifier so that TCR cDNA molecules could be counted accurately. First-strand cDNA for TCR alpha and beta chains was synthesized from specific primers in the conserved constant-segment region. Each cDNA library was double barcoded, with a SMART-Mk sample barcode plus Illumina barcodes, to control for contamination. TruSeq adapter sequences, together with Illumina sample barcodes, were added in two successive PCR steps. The TCR alpha and beta cDNA libraries were sequenced on the Illumina HiSeq platform using custom primers. As for the original processing: Raw reads were processed with MiGEC to extract unique molecular identifiers, and MiXCR was used to determine CDR3 positions. Recombination models were inferred per individual with the repgenHMM and IGoR tools using an EM algorithm. The tcR package in R was used for shared clonotype analysis, with sharing normalized by the product of cloneset sizes. To study raw recombination free of thymic and clonal selection effects, out-of-frame nonproductive sequences were analyzed. Using fastp trimming at Q25 and MiXCR clonotype assembly, TCRdb reanalyzed the public sequencing data and kept in-frame beta chains. When rows share a CDR3 protein, they turn into one entry using the most common DNA and genes. The V and J calls were determined by TCRdb, not by the authors. This sample is represented by 600,000 to 700,000 distinct CDR3 sequences; 21% of them were singletons. The top ten clones comprise 4% to 5.5% of the sample.

This clonotype was seen only a few times. What antigen it recognizes has not been identified. No clone much larger than this one lies a single base away; base qualities are absent. These data were also filed under a second study, of T cells expressing NK-cell markers. Looking at the second paper: Three sorted T-cell subsets (CD3+CD56+NKG2C+, CD3+CD56+NKG2C- and CD3+CD56-NKG2C+) from several donors had their TCR beta-chain repertoires profiled. Among the eight sequenced donors, seven were HCMV-seropositive and one was HCMV-seronegative. To restrict sorting to alphabetaTCR-expressing T cells, an anti-gammadeltaTCR antibody was added in several experiments. For several donors, the dominant CD3+CD56+NKG2C+ clonotypes were among the top 10 CD8+ clonotypes and accounted for roughly 1.0-8% of CD8+ T cells. Those dominant clonotypes were again the most abundant among CD3+CD56-NKG2C+ cells in several donors, at roughly 25-60.1%. Whether the expanded NKG2C-expressing T cell clones were specific for HCMV antigens was left unclear. The eight sequenced donors were randomly selected healthy volunteers, three men and five women. HCMV serostatus was determined by detecting HCMV-specific IgG in serum with a commercial ELISA kit. For about six donors, unsorted PBMC were also used to sequence bulk peripheral blood T-cell repertoires. MIGEC handled demultiplexing of the reads and grouping by UMI, while MiTCR was used to assemble and quantify clonotypes. To exclude erroneous sequences, any TCR cDNA sequence not supported by at least two reads was discarded. The tcR package was used for downstream repertoire analysis, and clonotypes were matched between fractions using CDR3 nucleotide sequence together with V segment. VDJmatch was used to annotate antigen specificity against VDJdb, with one amino acid substitution allowed in CDR3.

Recombination joined TRBV29-1 with TRBJ2-1; TRBD2 matches 8 bases in the middle. Sequenced: PBMCs. This TCR was recovered from a young woman in good health. The nucleotides are TGCAGCGTGGGTGGGACTAGGGCCTACAATGAGCAGTTCTTC. This is translated as CSVGGTRAYNEQFF.